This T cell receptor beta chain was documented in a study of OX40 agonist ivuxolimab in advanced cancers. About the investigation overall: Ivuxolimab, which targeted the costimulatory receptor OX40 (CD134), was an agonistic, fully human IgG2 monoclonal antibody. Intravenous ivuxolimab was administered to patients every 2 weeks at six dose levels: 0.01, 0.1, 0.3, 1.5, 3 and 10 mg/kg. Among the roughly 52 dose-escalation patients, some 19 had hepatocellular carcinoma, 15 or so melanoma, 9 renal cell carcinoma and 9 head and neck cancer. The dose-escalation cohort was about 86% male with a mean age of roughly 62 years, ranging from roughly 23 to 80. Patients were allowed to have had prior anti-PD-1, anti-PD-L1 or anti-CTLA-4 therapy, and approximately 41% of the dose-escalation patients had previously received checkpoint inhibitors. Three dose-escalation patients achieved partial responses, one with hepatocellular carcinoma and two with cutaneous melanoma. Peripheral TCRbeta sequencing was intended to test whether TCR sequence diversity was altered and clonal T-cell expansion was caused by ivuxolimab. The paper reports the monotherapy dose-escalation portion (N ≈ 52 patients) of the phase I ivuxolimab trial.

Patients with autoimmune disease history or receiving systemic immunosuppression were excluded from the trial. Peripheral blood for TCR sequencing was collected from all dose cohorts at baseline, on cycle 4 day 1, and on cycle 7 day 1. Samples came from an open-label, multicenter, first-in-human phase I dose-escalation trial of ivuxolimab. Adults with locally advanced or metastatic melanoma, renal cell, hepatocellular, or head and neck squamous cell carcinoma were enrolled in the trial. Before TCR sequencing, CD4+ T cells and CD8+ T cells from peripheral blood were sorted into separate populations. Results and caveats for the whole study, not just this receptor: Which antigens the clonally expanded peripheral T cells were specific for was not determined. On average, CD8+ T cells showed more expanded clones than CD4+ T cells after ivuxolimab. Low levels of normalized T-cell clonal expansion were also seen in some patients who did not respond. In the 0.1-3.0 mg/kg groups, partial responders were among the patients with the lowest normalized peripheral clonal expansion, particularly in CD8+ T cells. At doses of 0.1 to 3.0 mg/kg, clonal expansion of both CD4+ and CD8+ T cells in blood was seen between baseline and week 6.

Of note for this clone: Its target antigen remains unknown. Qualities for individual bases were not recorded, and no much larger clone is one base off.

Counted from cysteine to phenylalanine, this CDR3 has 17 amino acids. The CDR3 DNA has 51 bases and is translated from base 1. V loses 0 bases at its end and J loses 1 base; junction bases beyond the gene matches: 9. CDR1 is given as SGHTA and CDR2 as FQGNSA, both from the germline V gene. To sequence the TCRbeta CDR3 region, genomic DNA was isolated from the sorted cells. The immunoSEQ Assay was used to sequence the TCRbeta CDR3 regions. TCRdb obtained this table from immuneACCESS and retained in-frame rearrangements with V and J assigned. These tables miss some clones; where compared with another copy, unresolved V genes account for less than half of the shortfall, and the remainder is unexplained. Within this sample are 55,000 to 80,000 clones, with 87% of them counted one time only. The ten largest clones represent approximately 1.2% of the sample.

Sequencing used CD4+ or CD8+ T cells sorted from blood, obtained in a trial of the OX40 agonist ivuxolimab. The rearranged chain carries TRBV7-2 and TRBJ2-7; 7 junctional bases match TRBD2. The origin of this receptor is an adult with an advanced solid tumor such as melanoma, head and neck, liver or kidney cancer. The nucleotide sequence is TGTGCCAGCAGCTTAGCGGTGGCTAGCGGACTTTCCTACGAGCAGTACTTC. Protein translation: CASSLAVASGLSYEQYF.